The 28 T cell receptor beta chains listed next were all sequenced from one sample in a study of cytomegalovirus exposure and HLA in healthy donors. Sequenced by immunoSEQ multiplex PCR; TCRdb stores in-frame clones only, minus some. In the table there are 160,000 or so clones, approximately 88% of which are singletons. Sequencing input: PBMCs. The receptors come from a man younger than 45 in good health and CMV-seropositive.

The rearrangement uses TRBV4-2 and TRBJ1-3; perhaps TRBD1 as D (5 bases). Between the trimmed V and J ends, which lost 1 base and 4 bases, there was a span of 14 bases. The CDR3 is made up of 16 amino acids. Per germline, CDR1 LGHNA and CDR2 YNFKEQ. The CDR3 sequence is CASSQAVTVGGNTIYF. CDR3 bases: TGTGCCAGCAGCCAAGCCGTGACAGTAGGCGGAAACACCATATATTTT.

The V gene is TRBV4-3, the J gene TRBJ2-3; TRBD2 matches 10 bases. CDR3 length: 15 amino acids. In germline, CDR1 is LGHNA, CDR2 YSLEER. Trimming at V came to 2 bases and at J to 6 bases, leaving 5 bases not matched to a gene. CDR3 loop: CASSQLAGARDTQYF. DNA for the CDR3: TGCGCCAGCAGCCAACTAGCGGGGGCAAGGGATACGCAGTATTTT.

This clone has just a few counts. The V call is TRBV19, the J call TRBJ2-2, with TRBD2 identical over 7 bases. This CDR3 is built from 16 residues. V was clipped by 3 bases and J by 3 bases; unmatched bases: 7. CDR1 LNHDA and CDR2 SQIVND come from the germline V gene (reference sequence). In nucleotides, the CDR3 is TGTGCCAGTAGTATTTACACTAGCGTAGACACCGGGGAGCTGTTTTTT. This translates into CASSIYTSVDTGELFF.

J is TRBJ1-2 and V is TRBV4-3; possible D gene TRBD1, 5 bases. Germline V gene data show CDR1 as LGHNA and CDR2 as YSLEER. CDR3 length: 14 amino acids. V was pared by 3 bases and J by 6 bases, with 14 bases between. Written as DNA, the CDR3 is TGCGCCAGCAGCCACCCGGGGGATCTGAATGGCTACACCTTC. This translates into CASSHPGDLNGYTF.

The rearrangement joins TRBV11-2 to TRBJ1-1; 7 bases are a match to TRBD1. V shed 6 bases and J 5 bases; nucleotides not matched to a gene: 3. The germline CDR1 and CDR2 sequences are SGHAT and FQNNGV. CDR3 length equals 12 residues. The CDR3 loop reads CASSSGGTEAFF. The CDR3 DNA reads TGTGCCAGCAGTTCAGGGGGGACTGAAGCTTTCTTT.

The V gene is TRBV28, the J gene TRBJ2-5, with D possibly TRBD1 on 6 matching bases. This CDR3 is 15 amino acids long. CDR1 and CDR2 (germline): MDHEN, SYDVKM. V was cut by 5 bases and J by 4 bases, with 17 bases left in between. CDR3 loop: CASSQRRTGPETQYF. The CDR3 DNA sequence: TGTGCCAGCAGTCAACGTCGAACAGGGCCAGAGACCCAGTACTTC.

The chain uses TRBV5-6 and TRBJ2-4; D gene ambiguous. The CDR3 length is 16 residues. With 1 base removed from V and 0 bases from J, the gap between germline ends came to 11 bases. The germline gives CDR1 SGHDT, CDR2 YYEEEE. CDR3 in amino acids: CASSLRARLAKNIQYF. In DNA form, the CDR3 reads TGTGCCAGCAGCTTGAGAGCGCGACTAGCCAAAAACATTCAGTACTTC. Full variable domain (outside the CDR3, taken from reference TRBV5-6 and TRBJ2-4): DAGVTQSPTHLIKTRGQQVTLRCSPKSGHDTVSWYQQALGQGPQFIFQYYEEEERQRGNFPDRFSGHQFPNYSSELNVNALLLGDSALYLCASSLRARLAKNIQYFGAGTRLSVL.

The V gene is TRBV6-1, the J gene TRBJ1-1, with 9 bases fitting TRBD1. The CDR3 spans 14 residues. In germline, CDR1 is MNHNS, CDR2 SASEGT. The V segment lost 5 bases and the J segment 2 bases; nucleotides outside the gene matches: 3. CDR3 protein: CASSLGQGNTEAFF. Here the CDR3 DNA reads TGTGCCAGCAGTCTGGGACAGGGAAACACTGAAGCTTTCTTT.

The chain has TRBV27 and TRBJ1-4, with TRBD1 as a possible D gene (6 bases). With 6 bases removed from V and 8 bases from J, the gap between germline ends came to 16 bases. CDR1 MNHEY and CDR2 SMNVEV come from the germline V gene (reference sequence). The CDR3 is 14 residues long. CDR3 DNA: TGTGCCAGCAGGAATACAGGGCACGGGGAAAAACTGTTTTTT. Translated, it gives CASRNTGHGEKLFF.

Turning to this clone: Additional DNA sequences in this sample encode the identical CDR3. The chain uses TRBV5-1 and TRBJ2-5; the match to TRBD1 covers 8 bases. This CDR3 has 14 amino acids. V shed 4 bases, J shed 1 base, and the junction held 3 bases outside the gene matches. In germline, CDR1 is SGHRS, CDR2 YFSETQ. In nucleotides, the CDR3 is TGCGCCAGCAGCCCCGGACAGGGCCAAGAGACCCAGTACTTC. Translating gives CASSPGQGQETQYF.

CDR3 nucleotide sequence: TGTGCCAGCAGCCCCAACGCCGGGACAGGGGGGCAGCCCCAGCATTTT. Translated: CASSPNAGTGGQPQHF. The J gene is TRBJ1-5, the V gene TRBV4-2; 11 nucleotides agree with TRBD1. J gave up 7 bases and V 4 bases, and 9 bases lay outside the gene matches. Germline V CDR1 and CDR2: LGHNA, YNFKEQ. The CDR3 consists of 16 residues.

This sequence joins TRBV5-1 and TRBJ2-1; the D gene is possibly TRBD2 (5 bases). CDR1 and CDR2 (germline): SGHRS, YFSETQ. The length of the CDR3 is 14 residues. Trimming removed 2 bases at V and 1 base at J, with 7 bases between. Here the CDR3 reads CASSFSGSYNEQFF. The CDR3 nucleotides read TGCGCCAGCAGCTTCAGCGGTTCCTACAATGAGCAGTTCTTC.

The chain links TRBV7-9 to TRBJ2-7; 8 nucleotides line up with TRBD2. Germline V lookup: CDR1 SEHNR, CDR2 FQNEAQ (reference sequence). The junction had 8 bases not matched to a gene; V was cut back by 5 bases and J by 5 bases. CDR3 length: 14 residues. CDR3 DNA: TGTGCCAGCAGCCCTCGGACTAGCTCACACGAGCAGTACTTC. It codes for CASSPRTSSHEQYF. The entire variable domain, with the rest obtained from reference TRBV7-9 and TRBJ2-7, is as follows: DTGVSQNPRHKITKRGQNVTFRCDPISEHNRLYWYRQTLGQGPEFLTYFQNEAQLEKSRLLSDRFSAERPKGSFSTLEIQRTEQGDSAMYLCASSPRTSSHEQYFGPGTRLTVT.

CDR3 sequence: CSAGLAGGPLGQETQYF. DNA for the CDR3: TGCAGCGCTGGACTAGCGGGGGGGCCTCTGGGCCAAGAGACCCAGTACTTC. The chain links TRBV29-1 to TRBJ2-5; 15 bases agree with TRBD2. The J segment lost 1 base and the V segment lost 7 bases, leaving 10 bases of the junction unmatched. Germline V gives CDR1 SQVTM, CDR2 ANQGSEA. The CDR3 has 17 residues.

This chain uses TRBV28 with TRBJ2-7; D not resolved. The CDR3 is 15 amino acids. The V end lost 6 bases, the J end lost 0 bases, and 15 bases lay between the germline ends. Germline V CDR1 and CDR2: MDHEN, SYDVKM. CDR3 bases: TGTGCCAGCAGCCCGACACCTCATACCTCCTACGAGCAGTACTTC. Residues: CASSPTPHTSYEQYF.

This chain joins TRBV2 and TRBJ2-3, with 11 bases matching TRBD2. The germline gives CDR1 SNHLY, CDR2 FYNNEI. V lost 11 bases to trimming and J lost 4 bases; unmatched junction nucleotides: 11. The CDR3 has 15 residues. CDR3 sequence: CAGYSGREGADTQYF. In nucleotides, the CDR3 is TGTGCCGGATATAGCGGGAGGGAGGGCGCAGATACGCAGTATTTT.

This rearrangement joins TRBV29-1 to TRBJ2-1; 10 bases map to TRBD2. CDR1 SQVTM and CDR2 ANQGSEA come from the germline V gene. The CDR3 covers 15 residues. Trimming removed 6 bases from V and 5 bases from J; junction bases left unmatched: 10. This chain's CDR3 is CSVGFRLAGDNEQFF. In DNA, the CDR3 is TGCAGCGTCGGATTTAGGCTAGCGGGGGACAATGAGCAGTTCTTC.

The chain is built from TRBV6-6 and TRBJ1-5; D remains ambiguous. V lost 8 bases and J 4 bases, leaving 12 bases between the germline ends. The CDR3 covers 13 residues. CDR1 and CDR2 (germline): MNHNY, SVGAGI (reference sequence). The CDR3 sequence: CASRVRVNQPQHF. CDR3 in DNA: TGTGCCAGCCGGGTGAGGGTGAATCAGCCCCAGCATTTT.

V is TRBV5-6 and J is TRBJ2-7; 10 positions agree with TRBD1. The CDR3 spans 13 residues. V shed 3 bases and J 4 bases; nucleotides not matched to a gene: 1. Germline-derived CDR1 and CDR2 are SGHDT and YYEEEE. CDR3 protein: CASSWDRGYEQYF. The CDR3 DNA reads TGTGCCAGCAGCTGGGACAGGGGATACGAGCAGTACTTC.

V and J are TRBV4-1 and TRBJ2-1, with 16 positions matching TRBD2. Germline V gives CDR1 MGHRA, CDR2 YSYEKL. This CDR3 region has 18 residues. V dropped 4 bases and J dropped 7; count of bases not matched to a gene: 10. This chain's CDR3 is CASSPSGTSGGASNEQFF. For the CDR3, the DNA is TGCGCCAGCAGCCCCTCCGGGACTAGCGGGGGGGCGAGTAATGAGCAGTTCTTC.

V usage is TRBV13 and J usage is TRBJ2-3; 7 bases fit TRBD1. Germline V gene sequence: CDR1 PRHDT, CDR2 FYEKMQ (reference sequence). Trimming took 4 bases from V and 7 from J; bases not matched to a gene: 5. The CDR3 is made up of 13 amino acids. CDR3 nucleotide sequence: TGTGCCAGCAGCTCCGACAGGGCAAATACGCAGTATTTT. It translates to CASSSDRANTQYF.

This clone was detected only once. The rearrangement links TRBV28 to TRBJ2-7, with TRBD2 as a possible D gene (6 bases). Trimming took off 7 bases at V and 3 bases at J, with 19 bases between the two ends. The CDR3 is made up of 15 amino acids. Germline CDR1 and CDR2: MDHEN and SYDVKM. Here the CDR3 reads CASTKTGLFFYEQYF. In nucleotides, the CDR3 is TGTGCCAGCACCAAAACGGGACTTTTCTTCTACGAGCAGTACTTC.

The V gene is TRBV30, the J gene TRBJ1-1; no clear D. V lost 0 bases to trimming and J lost 4 bases, with 15 bases between them. This CDR3 region has 15 residues. The germline gives CDR1 GTSNPN, CDR2 SVGIG (reference sequence). The chain's CDR3 is CAWSVPQAPVTEAFF. The CDR3 bases are TGTGCCTGGAGTGTACCGCAGGCCCCGGTCACTGAAGCTTTCTTT.

The chain recombines TRBV29-1 with TRBJ2-2; 9 bases are a match to TRBD1. Germline values: CDR1 SQVTM, CDR2 ANQGSEA. The CDR3 loop spans 13 amino acids. V gave up 4 bases and J gave up 4 bases; unmatched junction bases: 1. CDR3 in amino acids: CSVVQGATGELFF. The CDR3 DNA reads as TGCAGCGTTGTACAGGGGGCCACCGGGGAGCTGTTTTTT.

This chain connects TRBV5-1 to TRBJ2-1; D is unclear. CDR3 length equals 17 residues. Trimming removed 2 bases from V and 6 bases from J, with 21 bases in between. The germline V gene encodes CDR1 SGHRS and CDR2 YFSETQ. CDR3 DNA sequence: TGCGCCAGCAGCTTTCGAAGTCTAGACTTTCGCCCCAATGAGCAGTTCTTC. This codes for CASSFRSLDFRPNEQFF.

The chain has TRBV7-2 and TRBJ2-7; 7 positions match TRBD1. The CDR3 runs 15 residues. The germline V gene encodes CDR1 SGHTA and CDR2 FQGNSA. Trimming took 2 bases from V and 2 from J; bases not matched to a gene: 6. CDR3 protein: CASSLTTGAPYEQYF. Written as DNA, the CDR3 is TGTGCCAGCAGCTTAACCACAGGGGCCCCCTACGAGCAGTACTTC.

This clone was seen a handful of times. The chain links TRBV9 to TRBJ2-7; D unclear. The V and J ends lost 1 base and 2 bases respectively, with 10 bases between them. Germline-derived CDR1 and CDR2 are SGDLS and YYNGEE. CDR3 length: 14 residues. The CDR3 protein is CASSVSVHPYEQYF. The CDR3 coding sequence is TGTGCCAGCAGCGTATCGGTTCACCCCTACGAGCAGTACTTC.

The chain employs TRBV5-4 and TRBJ2-7; TRBD1 is a possible D gene (6 bases). Per germline, CDR1 SGHNT and CDR2 YYREEE (reference sequence). There are 14 residues in the CDR3. Trimming took 10 bases from V and 5 from J, leaving 22 bases between them. This CDR3 is CASSIPAGAHEQYF. The CDR3 bases are TGTGCCTCATCAATTCCGGCAGGGGCCCACGAGCAGTACTTC. Looking up the rest from reference TRBV5-4 and TRBJ2-7 gives the full variable domain: ETGVTQSPTHLIKTRGQQVTLRCSSQSGHNTVSWYQQALGQGPQFIFQYYREEENGRGNFPPRFSGLQFPNYSSELNVNALELDDSALYLCASSIPAGAHEQYFGPGTRLTVT.